The clone carrying this T cell receptor (beta chain) was seen many times. Its matching antigen is unknown. The record originates from a study of beta chain features in type 1 diabetes. Study details: Examination spanned around 110 million sorted cells from all samples.

CDR1 and CDR2 (germline): SGHDT, YYEEEE. Trimming removed 4 bases at V and 1 base at J, with 15 bases between. This CDR3 contains 16 residues. The authors reverse transcribed all of the isolated RNA, so sequencing captured expressed TCRB transcripts. Sequencing used immunoSEQ multiplex PCR; TCRdb keeps in-frame clones, though not all of them. The sample shows roughly 300,000 clones, less than 15% of them seen only once. Each sorted fraction was over 95% pure. Study results and limitations: Equally in patients and controls, shorter templates might have been favored by PCR. Compared with healthy donors, patients appeared to share more similar naive, central memory and regulatory TCRB repertoires.

This receptor was identified in a man aged 30-40 years in good health. V is TRBV5-6 and J is TRBJ1-5; D might be TRBD1 (5 bases). The sequenced material came from central memory CD4+ T cells from blood. CDR3 protein: CASSPTGGRSNQPQHF. The CDR3 DNA is TGTGCCAGCAGCCCAACTGGGGGGAGAAGCAATCAGCCCCAGCATTTT. The full variable domain, completed using reference TRBV5-6 and TRBJ1-5, is DAGVTQSPTHLIKTRGQQVTLRCSPKSGHDTVSWYQQALGQGPQFIFQYYEEEERQRGNFPDRFSGHQFPNYSSELNVNALLLGDSALYLCASSPTGGRSNQPQHFGDGTRLSIL.